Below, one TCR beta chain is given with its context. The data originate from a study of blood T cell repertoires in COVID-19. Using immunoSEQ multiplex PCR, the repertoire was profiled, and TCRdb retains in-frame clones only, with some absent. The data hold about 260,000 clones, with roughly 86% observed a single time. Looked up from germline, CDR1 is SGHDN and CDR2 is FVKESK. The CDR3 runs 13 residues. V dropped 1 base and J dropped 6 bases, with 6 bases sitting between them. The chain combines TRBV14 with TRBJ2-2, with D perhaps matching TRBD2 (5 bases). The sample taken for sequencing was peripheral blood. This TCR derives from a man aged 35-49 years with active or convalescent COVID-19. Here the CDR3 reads CASSQGGSGELFF. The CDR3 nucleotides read TGTGCCAGCAGCCAAGGAGGGTCCGGGGAGCTGTTTTTT.